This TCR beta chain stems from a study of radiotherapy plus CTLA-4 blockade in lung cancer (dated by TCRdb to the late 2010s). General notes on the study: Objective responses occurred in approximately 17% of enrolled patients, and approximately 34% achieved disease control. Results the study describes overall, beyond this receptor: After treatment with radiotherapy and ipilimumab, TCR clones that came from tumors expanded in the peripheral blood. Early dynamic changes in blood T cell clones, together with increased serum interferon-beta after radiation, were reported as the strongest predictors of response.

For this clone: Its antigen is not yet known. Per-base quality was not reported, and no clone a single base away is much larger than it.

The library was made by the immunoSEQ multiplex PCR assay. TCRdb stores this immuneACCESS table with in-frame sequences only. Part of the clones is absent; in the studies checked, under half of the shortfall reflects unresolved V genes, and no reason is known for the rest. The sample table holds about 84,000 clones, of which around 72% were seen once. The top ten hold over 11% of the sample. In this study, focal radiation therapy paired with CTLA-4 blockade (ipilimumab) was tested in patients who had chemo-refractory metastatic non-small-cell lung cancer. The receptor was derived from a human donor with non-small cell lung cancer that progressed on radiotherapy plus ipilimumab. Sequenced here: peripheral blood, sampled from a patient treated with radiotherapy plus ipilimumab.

The DNA sequence is as follows: TGTGCCAGCAGCTCGCTTGGGGGACTAAATGATGAGCAGTTCTTC. Its coded protein is CASSSLGGLNDEQFF. Here the chain combines TRBV11-2 and TRBJ2-1; 7 bases in the junction line up with TRBD2. As encoded in the germline V gene, CDR1 is SGHAT while CDR2 is FQNNGV. Inclusive of the bounding cysteine and phenylalanine, the CDR3 is 15 residues long. Just the 45-base CDR3 DNA is kept, in frame starting at base 1. Clipping removes 4 bases from V and 8 bases from J, with 11 as the unmatched junction base count.